This T cell receptor beta chain appears in the sequencing data of a study of OX40 agonist ivuxolimab in advanced cancers. Study information: Every 2 weeks, ivuxolimab was infused into the patients intravenously at between 0.01 and 10 mg/kg. Study-level findings and limits: CD4+ and CD8+ T cells in blood underwent clonal expansion by week 6 at 0.1 to 3.0 mg/kg.

Method: immunoSEQ multiplex PCR; TCRdb's copy keeps in-frame clones and lacks some. The sample carries about 35,000 clones, over 80% recorded once. Points on this clone: Its antigen remains unknown.

The CDR3 has 15 residues. Germline CDR1 and CDR2: MNHEY and SVGAGI. Germline trimming cut 5 bases from V and 3 bases from J; bases unmatched to any gene: 2. The clonotype comes from an adult with an advanced solid tumor such as melanoma, head and neck, liver or kidney cancer. The specimen comprised CD4+ or CD8+ T cells sorted from blood, sampled in a trial of the OX40 agonist ivuxolimab. V gene TRBV6-5 combines with J gene TRBJ1-3, with 12 bases lining up with TRBD1. The chain's CDR3 is CASSRDRGLGNTIYF. For the CDR3, the DNA is TGTGCCAGCAGTCGGGACAGGGGGCTTGGAAACACCATATATTTT.